These T cell receptor beta chains were read from a single sample in a study of Ad26.COV2.S vaccination and SARS-CoV-2 variants. The method was immunoSEQ multiplex PCR; TCRdb's version includes in-frame clones alone and lacks a portion of them. Found here are roughly 680,000 clones, around 90% of them singletons; the top ten hold about 1.5%. The sequences come from peripheral blood, collected in a trial of Ad26.COV2.S vaccine versus placebo. The source is a person between 18 and 65 years old who received the Ad26.COV2.S COVID-19 vaccine or a placebo. Both conserved end residues are part of each CDR3. A D gene is named only where the DNA matches it firmly. Expanded clones get a size class; other rows say once, few or many, or leave the size out.

clone_size,cdr3_length,v_call,d_call,j_call,cdr3_aa,cdr3_nt
.,13,TRBV10-3,TRBD1,TRBJ2-7,CAISQGAGYEQYF,TGTGCCATCAGCCAGGGGGCAGGGTACGAGCAGTACTTC
.,13,TRBV19,.,TRBJ1-5,CASNHVSNQPQHF,TGTGCCAGTAATCACGTTAGCAATCAGCCCCAGCATTTT
.,17,TRBV6-6,TRBD2,TRBJ2-7,CASSHRTSGYSSYEQYF,TGTGCCAGCAGTCACCGGACTAGCGGGTACAGCTCCTACGAGCAGTACTTC
once,15,TRBV12-5,TRBD1,TRBJ1-1,CASGSYRGLNTEAFF,TGTGCTAGTGGATCCTACAGGGGTCTGAACACTGAAGCTTTCTTT
few,13,TRBV30,.,TRBJ2-7,CAWGGTVGYEQYF,TGTGCCTGGGGAGGGACAGTAGGTTACGAGCAGTACTTC
.,16,TRBV15,TRBD1,TRBJ2-2,CATSRGQGVHTGELFF,TGTGCCACCAGCAGGGGACAGGGAGTCCACACCGGGGAGCTGTTTTTT
.,18,TRBV4-2,.,TRBJ1-3,CASSQVFVPHSSGNTIYF,TGTGCCAGCAGCCAAGTTTTTGTCCCCCACTCCTCTGGAAACACCATATATTTT
.,13,TRBV30,.,TRBJ1-6,CAWSVLGDSPLHF,TGTGCCTGGAGTGTACTTGGGGATTCACCCCTCCACTTT
.,15,TRBV3-1/TRBV3-2,TRBD1,TRBJ2-1,CASSQAYQGAGEQFF,TGTGCCAGCAGCCAAGCGTATCAGGGGGCGGGGGAGCAGTTCTTC
.,13,TRBV5-1,TRBD1,TRBJ1-1,CASSLGSTGRAFF,TGCGCCAGCAGCTTGGGGTCGACAGGGCGAGCTTTCTTT
.,16,TRBV27,TRBD2,TRBJ2-1,CASSPTSGRTPNEQFF,TGTGCCAGCAGTCCTACTAGCGGGAGGACACCCAATGAGCAGTTCTTC
.,18,TRBV6-2/TRBV6-3,TRBD2,TRBJ2-3,CASSGVFGTSGSTDTQYF,TGTGCCAGCAGTGGGGTGTTCGGGACTAGCGGTAGCACAGATACGCAGTATTTT
.,14,TRBV19,TRBD1,TRBJ1-1,CASSAQGQWTEAFF,TGTGCCAGTAGTGCACAGGGGCAATGGACTGAAGCTTTCTTT
.,15,TRBV4-1,.,TRBJ1-4,CASSQSGEGAEKLFF,TGCGCCAGCAGCCAGTCAGGGGAAGGCGCCGAAAAACTGTTTTTT
few,18,TRBV7-6,TRBD2,TRBJ2-7,CASSLAGMGSGGTYEQYF,TGTGCCAGCAGCTTAGCAGGGATGGGAAGCGGGGGCACCTACGAGCAGTACTTC
few,12,TRBV13,.,TRBJ2-3,CASSLGLVTQYF,TGTGCCAGCAGCTTAGGCCTAGTCACGCAGTATTTT
.,14,TRBV18,TRBD2,TRBJ2-1,CASSPPTSAGEQFF,TGTGCCAGCTCACCCCCGACTAGCGCCGGTGAGCAGTTCTTC
.,15,TRBV7-3,.,TRBJ2-7,CASSLGVGPSYEQYF,TGTGCCAGCAGCTTGGGGGTCGGACCCAGCTACGAGCAGTACTTC